This passage covers 9 T cell receptor beta chains from one sample sequenced in a study of blood T cell repertoires in COVID-19. Using immunoSEQ multiplex PCR, the repertoire was profiled, and TCRdb retains in-frame clones only, with some absent. The repertoire holds about 260,000 clones, with about nine tenths as singletons. The material sequenced was peripheral blood. The receptor set was obtained from a man aged 40-49 years who had recovered from COVID-19.

CDR3 nucleotide sequence: TGTGCCAGCAGTTGGGGACTCTCCTACGAGCAGTACTTC. Amino acid sequence: CASSWGLSYEQYF. The chain combines TRBV6-6 with TRBJ2-7; TRBD2 is a possible D gene (6 bases). V shed 4 bases and J shed 0 bases, with 7 bases lying between them. Germline CDR1 reads MNHNY; CDR2 reads SVGAGI (reference sequence). The CDR3 is made up of 13 amino acids.

The chain links TRBV5-5 to TRBJ1-4, with 10 positions matching TRBD1. Germline CDR1 and CDR2: SGHKS and YYEKEE (reference sequence). This CDR3 comprises 16 residues. Germline trimming cut 5 bases from V and 5 bases from J; bases unmatched to any gene: 9. CDR3: CASSPGTGVRNEKLFF. The CDR3, as DNA: TGTGCCAGCAGTCCCGGGACAGGGGTCAGGAATGAAAAACTGTTTTTT.

In this sample, this clone turned up once. The J gene is TRBJ2-7, the V gene TRBV18; D perhaps matches TRBD2 (6 bases). Germline V gene data show CDR1 as KGHSH and CDR2 as LQKENI. The CDR3 runs 13 residues. The ends were cut back, 5 bases at V and 2 bases at J, with 10 bases in the middle. This CDR3 is CASSTRLAYEQYF. The DNA of the CDR3 is TGTGCCAGCTCAACCAGACTAGCCTACGAGCAGTACTTC.

The chain carries TRBV3-1 (or the pseudogene TRBV3-2) and TRBJ2-1; 10 positions match TRBD2. The ends lost 2 bases at V and 13 bases at J; junction bases unmatched: 8. CDR1 is LGHDT and CDR2 is YNNKEL in the germline V gene (reference sequence). The CDR3 is 14 residues long. The CDR3 DNA is TGTGCCAGCAGCCAACCTGGGACTAGCGTCCCTCAGTTCTTC. Residues: CASSQPGTSVPQFF.

V is TRBV25-1 and J is TRBJ1-2; D call uncertain. V was clipped by 4 bases and J by 2 bases, with 11 bases between them. This CDR3 has 14 amino acids. Germline V lookup: CDR1 MGHDK, CDR2 SYGVNS. In DNA, the CDR3 is TGTGCCAGCAGTGGGAGAGACGGGAACTATGGCTACACCTTC. Its translation: CASSGRDGNYGYTF.

This chain joins TRBV4-3 and TRBJ2-5; TRBD2 aligns across 8 bases. V shed 1 base, J shed 5 bases, and the junction held 9 bases outside the gene matches. Germline loops: CDR1 LGHNA, CDR2 YSLEER. The CDR3 covers 16 residues. The CDR3 spells CASSQARGAVSETQYF. In DNA form, the CDR3 reads TGCGCCAGCAGCCAAGCGCGGGGGGCCGTGAGCGAGACCCAGTACTTC.

The chain uses TRBV12-3 or TRBV12-4 and TRBJ1-3; no clear D. The CDR3 is made up of 13 amino acids. Trimming removed 2 bases at V and 8 bases at J, with 10 bases between. CDR3 in amino acids: CASSLYSGDTIYF. The CDR3 nucleotides are TGTGCCAGCAGTTTATATTCAGGCGACACCATATATTTT.

The chain is built from TRBV24-1 and TRBJ2-1; 12 bases are shared with TRBD2. Germline V lookup: CDR1 KGHDR, CDR2 SFDVKD. The ends lost 4 bases at V and 8 bases at J; junction bases unmatched: 8. The CDR3 covers 16 residues. The DNA of the CDR3 is TGTGCCACCAGTGACTCCGGGACTAGCGGGTGGTATGAGCAGTTCTTC. Its translation: CATSDSGTSGWYEQFF.

The chain links TRBV5-1 to TRBJ2-7; 7 positions agree with TRBD1. This CDR3 region has 15 residues. The J segment lost 2 bases and the V segment lost 0 bases, leaving 5 bases of the junction unmatched. From germline, CDR1 is SGHRS and CDR2 YFSETQ. Here the CDR3 reads CASSLGSGGTYEQYF. The CDR3 DNA is TGCGCCAGCAGCTTGGGTTCAGGGGGTACCTACGAGCAGTACTTC.